The 13 T cell receptor beta chains presented below share a single source sample, sequenced in a study of T cell repertoires in cytomegalovirus infection. From the reads, TCRdb called clonotypes with MiXCR, one entry per CDR3 protein. This table has about 300,000 distinct CDR3 sequences, roughly 26% appearing once. Sequencing was carried out using PBMCs. These TCRs come from a human donor in good health (CMV status not recorded). Some clones in this sample may be carry-over from other donors' samples.

The J gene is TRBJ1-6, the V gene TRBV20-1, with D possibly matching TRBD1 (6 bases). This CDR3 is built from 13 residues. In germline, CDR1 is DFQATT, CDR2 SNEGSKA (reference sequence). The ends were cut back, 4 bases at V and 6 bases at J, with 10 bases in the middle. CDR3 DNA: TGCAGTGCTATTCCGGACAGTAATTCACCCCTCCACTTT. This gives the protein CSAIPDSNSPLHF.

At least ten counts were recorded for this clonotype. This sequence joins TRBV10-1 and TRBJ1-1; D remains unclear. CDR1 is WNHNN, CDR2 SYGVQD, per germline (reference sequence). The CDR3 runs to 13 residues. The germline V and J ends were trimmed by 3 bases and 1 base, with 6 bases remaining between them. CDR3 nucleotides: TGCGCCAGCAGTGAAGCCGGGAACACTGAAGCTTTCTTT. Protein: CASSEAGNTEAFF.

This clonotype was seen only a few times. The J gene is TRBJ2-5, the V gene TRBV20-1; a possible D gene is TRBD1 (6 bases). Trimming stripped 6 bases from V and 1 base from J, with 12 bases between. Germline values: CDR1 DFQATT, CDR2 SNEGSKA (reference sequence). CDR3 size: 13 residues. In DNA, the CDR3 is TGCAGTGCGGGACACAGCCCCCAAGAGACCCAGTACTTC. Translation gives CSAGHSPQETQYF.

This clonotype was seen only a few times. The chain joins TRBV7-8 to TRBJ2-5; TRBD2 is a possible D gene (5 bases). The CDR3 contains 13 residues. Per the germline V gene, CDR1 is SGHVS and CDR2 is FQNEAQ. The V end was cut by 4 bases, the J end by 5 bases, with 11 bases between. CDR3 sequence (DNA): TGTGCCAGCAGCTCCGGGGTATTGGAGACCCAGTACTTC. Amino acid sequence: CASSSGVLETQYF.

This clonotype has only a few counts. The chain carries TRBV9 and TRBJ2-3, with 8 bases matching TRBD2. The CDR3 sequence is 15 residues long. In germline, CDR1 is SGDLS, CDR2 YYNGEE. V was pared by 0 bases and J by 2 bases, with 2 bases of the junction left unmatched. The CDR3 DNA sequence: TGTGCCAGCAGCGTAGGAGCGGGGGTCACAGATACGCAGTATTTT. It yields the protein CASSVGAGVTDTQYF.

A remark on this clonotype: One junction end disagrees with the germline gene, perhaps due to a read error. This rearrangement joins TRBV5-3 to TRBJ2-1; D is uncertain. TRBV5-3 counts as an open reading frame of uncertain function. The CDR3 spans 15 residues. DNA for the CDR3: TGTGCCAGCAGCTTGGCCGTGCGGACCTACCATGAGCAGTTCTTC. Its translation is CASSLAVRTYHEQFF.

In its sample, this clonotype was seen many times. The chain links TRBV4-3 to TRBJ2-5; no definite D call. Germline V gives CDR1 LGHNA, CDR2 YSLEER. The CDR3 is 14 residues long. Trimming pared 0 bases from V and 3 bases from J, leaving 8 bases between. The CDR3 here is CASSQDYAEETQYF. CDR3 nucleotides: TGCGCCAGCAGCCAAGATTACGCAGAAGAGACCCAGTACTTC.

This rearrangement joins TRBV7-2 to TRBJ2-5; TRBD2 agrees at 11 bases. The CDR3 totals 16 residues. In germline, CDR1 is SGHTA, CDR2 FQGNSA. The V and J ends lost 5 bases and 3 bases, in that order; junction bases with no gene match: 8. In nucleotides, the CDR3 is TGTGCCAGCAGCGCATCCGTACTAGCGGGAGAAGAGACCCAGTACTTC. It codes for CASSASVLAGEETQYF.

As regards this clonotype: A much larger clone differs from this one at a single base, so this may be a read error. The gene calls are TRBV7-8 and TRBJ2-1, with 9 bases identical to TRBD1. Germline V CDR1 and CDR2: SGHVS, FQNEAQ. The CDR3 length is 16 residues. CDR3 DNA: TGTGCCAACAGCTTGGACAGGGGATTCTCCTACAATGAGCAGTTCTTC. It yields the protein CANSLDRGFSYNEQFF.

This chain joins TRBV6-5 and TRBJ1-3; D is unclear. CDR3 size: 15 residues. CDR1 MNHEY and CDR2 SVGAGI come from the germline V gene. The V end was cut by 3 bases, the J end by 0 bases, with 9 bases between. The CDR3 is CASSYSYSSGNTIYF. The CDR3 coding sequence is TGTGCCAGCAGTTATTCGTACAGCTCTGGAAACACCATATATTTT.

The V gene is TRBV2, the J gene TRBJ2-7; D may be TRBD1 (6 bases). The CDR3 covers 11 residues. Germline V gene lookup returns CDR1 SNHLY and CDR2 FYNNEI. With 10 bases removed from V and 5 bases from J, the gap between germline ends came to 12 bases. CDR3 in amino acids: CATYRDNEQYF. CDR3 DNA sequence: TGTGCCACCTACAGGGACAACGAGCAGTACTTC.

Notes on this clonotype: A read error may be the cause here, since a much bigger clone is one base away. The chain links TRBV7-2 to TRBJ1-6; no firm D call. This CDR3 spans 13 amino acids. CDR1 and CDR2 from the germline V gene are SGHTA and FQGNSA. The CDR3 is CASSLYMNSPFHF. CDR3 DNA: TGTGCCAGCAGCTTATACATGAATTCACCCTTCCACTTT. Combining the CDR3 with reference TRBV7-2 and TRBJ1-6 gives the whole variable domain GAGVSQSPSNKVTEKGKDVELRCDPISGHTALYWYRQSLGQGLEFLIYFQGNSAPDKSGLPSDRFSAERTGGSVSTLTIQRTQQEDSAVYLCASSLYMNSPFHFGNGTRLTVT.

On this clonotype itself: Since a much larger clone is just one base distant, this may be a read error. The chain combines TRBV7-8 with TRBJ1-1; TRBD1 matches 7 bases. Germline CDR1 SGHVS, CDR2 FQNEAQ. The length of the CDR3 is 15 residues. The CDR3 loop is CTSSKPGQPNTEAFF. CDR3 nucleotides: TGTACCAGCAGCAAACCGGGACAGCCGAACACTGAAGCTTTCTTT. Drawing the rest from reference TRBV7-8 and TRBJ1-1, the complete variable domain is GAGVSQSPRYKVAKRGQDVALRCDPISGHVSLFWYQQALGQGPEFLTYFQNEAQLDKSGLPSDRFFAERPEGSVSTLKIQRTQQEDSAVYLCTSSKPGQPNTEAFFGQGTRLTVV.